This T cell receptor beta chain was sequenced in a study of T-cell memory formation after mild COVID-19 (dated by TCRdb to the early 2020s). General notes on the study: TCR sequence clusters from the two donors were largely donor specific. In two donors, T-cell clones that expanded and contracted after mild COVID-19 were followed by sequencing TCRalpha and TCRbeta repertoires longitudinally. Two young, previously healthy adult volunteers, one female and one male, were included in the cohort. The study at large found these results: Only a couple of mild cases were covered by the study, and larger cohorts that include severe cases with pre-infection samples were considered necessary. SARS-CoV-2 specificity was not confirmed for the second-wave clones peaking on day 37. Balanced CD4/CD8 phenotypes were observed for clones contracting from day 15 to 85, whereas a bias towards CD4+ was observed for a second wave of clones expanding from day 15 to 37. Contracting CD4+ clones appeared mostly in the CM and EM memory subsets, whereas CD8+ clones were enriched in EMRA. The detection of some responding clones in pre-infection memory suggests that pre-existing cross-reactive memory T cells joined the SARS-CoV-2 response.

CDR1 and CDR2 were assigned from the germline V gene as SGHAT and FQNNGV. Relative to germline, V is 3 bases shorter and J is 4 bases shorter, with 0 bases between their ends. Counted from cysteine to phenylalanine, this CDR3 has 11 amino acids. Solely the CDR3 DNA is kept, with 33 bases framed from the first base. The sample holds many counts of this clonotype. Its antigen has not been determined. No much larger clone exists at a distance of one base, and base qualities are not known. TCRdb names Illumina NovaSeq 6000 as the instrument used. TCRalpha and TCRbeta cDNA libraries were built by 5'RACE with constant-segment primers, adding sample barcodes and unique molecular identifiers. Trizol reagent was used to extract RNA from every sample. Amplification of the libraries took two PCR steps, and the second step added a second sample barcode plus Illumina TruSeq adapters. Libraries were sequenced on an Illumina NovaSeq with 2 x 150 bp paired-end reads. The original methods were these. Demultiplexing of reads and collapsing into UMI-guided consensus sequences were performed with migec v1.2.7. Using mixcr v2.1.11, UMI consensuses were aligned to TRA and TRB V and J templates and then assembled into clonotypes. Clonotypes were classified as expanded or contracted when called significant by both edgeR and NoisET, with noise models trained on biological replicates. For edgeR calls, a false discovery rate-adjusted p below 0.01 and a log2 fold-change threshold of 1 were applied. As an exploratory analysis of dynamics, max-normalized trajectories of the 1000 most abundant clonotypes were examined with PCA combined with hierarchical clustering. Each responding clone was given a CD4 or CD8 phenotype based on the CD4+ and CD8+ repertoires, which had been sequenced separately. TCRdb passed the public sequencing reads through fastp at Q25 and MiXCR, retaining productive beta sequences. Records with the same CDR3 protein are collapsed into one entry carrying the most frequent genes and DNA. TCRdb, not the authors, supplied the V and J calls. In this sample the table shows about 84,000 distinct CDR3 sequences, about 15% of which occur a single time. Jointly, the top ten make up 25% to 35% of the sample.

Ficoll-Paque density gradient centrifugation was used to isolate PBMCs. Material: PBMCs or a T cell subset sorted from them (not recorded which). The sequence was collected from an adult woman who had mild COVID-19 (a few samples of this study predate the infection). The sample titles of this study are shuffled in the database, so cell type and time point are left out; the donor was told from shared clones. The chain links TRBV11-2 with TRBJ2-2; the D segment cannot be called with confidence. The nucleotide sequence reads as follows: TGTGCCAGCAGCTTCACCGGGGAGCTGTTTTTT. Translated, this is CASSFTGELFF.